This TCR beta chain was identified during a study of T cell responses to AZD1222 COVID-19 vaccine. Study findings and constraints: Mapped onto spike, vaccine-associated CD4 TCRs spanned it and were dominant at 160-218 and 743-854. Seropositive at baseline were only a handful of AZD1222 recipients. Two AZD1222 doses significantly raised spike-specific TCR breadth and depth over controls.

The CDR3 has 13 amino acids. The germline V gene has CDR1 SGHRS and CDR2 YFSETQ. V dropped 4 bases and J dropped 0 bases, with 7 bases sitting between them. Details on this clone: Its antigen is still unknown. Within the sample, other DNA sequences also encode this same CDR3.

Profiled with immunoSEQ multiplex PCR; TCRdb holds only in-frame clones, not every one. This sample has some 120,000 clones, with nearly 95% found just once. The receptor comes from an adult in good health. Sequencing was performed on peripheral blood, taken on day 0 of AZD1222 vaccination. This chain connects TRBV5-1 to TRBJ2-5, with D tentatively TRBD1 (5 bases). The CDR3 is CASSLDNQETQYF. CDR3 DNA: TGCGCCAGCAGCCTGGACAACCAAGAGACCCAGTACTTC.